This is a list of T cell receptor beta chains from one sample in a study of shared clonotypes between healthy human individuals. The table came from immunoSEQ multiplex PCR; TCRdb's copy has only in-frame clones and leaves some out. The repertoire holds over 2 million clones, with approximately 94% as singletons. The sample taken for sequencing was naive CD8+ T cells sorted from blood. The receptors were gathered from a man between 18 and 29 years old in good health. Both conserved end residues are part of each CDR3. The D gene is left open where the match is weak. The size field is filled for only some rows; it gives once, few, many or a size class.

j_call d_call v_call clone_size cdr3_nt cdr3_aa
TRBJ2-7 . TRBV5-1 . TGCGCCAGCAGCTTGGGGCCCGACTACGAGCAGTACTTC CASSLGPDYEQYF
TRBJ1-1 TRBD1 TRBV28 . TGTGCCAGCAGTCCTTTTATTAACAGGGGGCCGAACACTGAAGCTTTCTTT CASSPFINRGPNTEAFF
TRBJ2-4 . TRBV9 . TGTGCCAGCAGCCCCGTCCGGGGTGAAGGCAAAAACATTCAGTACTTC CASSPVRGEGKNIQYF
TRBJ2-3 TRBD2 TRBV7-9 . TGTGCCAGCAGCACTAGCGGGTCCACAGATACGCAGTATTTT CASSTSGSTDTQYF
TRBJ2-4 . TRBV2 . TGTGCCAGCAGTGATCCAGGGGAAGCCAAAAACATTCAGTACTTC CASSDPGEAKNIQYF
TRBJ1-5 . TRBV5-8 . TGTGCCAGCAGCCTGGATGTGGCTGACCAGCCCCAGCATTTT CASSLDVADQPQHF
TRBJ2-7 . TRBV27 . TGTGCCAGCAGTTTAACGGGGGGCGAATCCTACGAGCAGTACTTC CASSLTGGESYEQYF
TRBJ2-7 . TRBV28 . TGTGCCAGCAGTTCCCCCCGTGAGGGCAGTTCCTACGAGCAGTACTTC CASSSPREGSSYEQYF
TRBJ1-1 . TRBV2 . TGTGCCAGCAGTTTTTGGAACACTGAAGCTTTCTTT CASSFWNTEAFF
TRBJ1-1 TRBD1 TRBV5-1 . TGCGCCAGCAGCTTTCGGACAGGGATGAACACTGAAGCTTTCTTT CASSFRTGMNTEAFF
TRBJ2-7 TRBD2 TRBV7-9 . TGTGCCACCGCGGGAGGGGTACACGAGCAGTACTTC CATAGGVHEQYF
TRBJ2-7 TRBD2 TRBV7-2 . TGTGCCAGCAGCCCATCCTTTACCCCTAGCGGCACCTACGAGCAGTACTTC CASSPSFTPSGTYEQYF
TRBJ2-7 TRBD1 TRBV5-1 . TGCGCCAGCAGCCAGGGACAGGGGTGGGAGCAGTACTTC CASSQGQGWEQYF
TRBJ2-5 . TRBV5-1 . TGCGCCAGCAGCTTGGACGGGGCCAGGAATCAAGAGACCCAGTACTTC CASSLDGARNQETQYF
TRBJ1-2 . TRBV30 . TGTGCCTGGGTCCTCGGAGCTTCGCATGGCTACACCTTC CAWVLGASHGYTF
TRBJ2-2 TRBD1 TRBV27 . TGTGCCAGCAGTTCTCAGGGGGTAGAAAACACCGGGGAGCTGTTTTTT CASSSQGVENTGELFF
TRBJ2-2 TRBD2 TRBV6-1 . TGTGCCAGCAGTGAGGGAGGGTTCACCGGGGAGCTGTTTTTT CASSEGGFTGELFF
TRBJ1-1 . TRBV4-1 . TGCGCCAGCAGCCATCCGGGGGGCCTGGGATCTGAAGCTTTCTTT CASSHPGGLGSEAFF
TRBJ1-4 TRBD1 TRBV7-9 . TGTGCCAGCAGCTTACCACAGGGGGCAACTAATGAAAAACTGTTTTTT CASSLPQGATNEKLFF
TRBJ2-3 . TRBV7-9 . TGTGCCAGCAGCAATACGGGACTCAATACGCAGTATTTT CASSNTGLNTQYF
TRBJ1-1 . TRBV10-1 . TGCGCCAGCAGTGAGCTGATGAACACTGAAGCTTTCTTT CASSELMNTEAFF
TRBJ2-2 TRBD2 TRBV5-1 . TGCGCCAGCAGCTTCTTAAGCGCGTATGGACTAGCGGGGGCTCCGAACACCGGGGAGCTGTTTTTT CASSFLSAYGLAGAPNTGELFF
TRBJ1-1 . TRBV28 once TGTGCCAGCAGTTTCCCAGCAGGGATTTCGGGCACTGAAGCTTTCTTT CASSFPAGISGTEAFF
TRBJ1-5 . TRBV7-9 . TGTGCCAGCAGCTTAGGGGCGGACAATCAGCCCCAGCATTTT CASSLGADNQPQHF
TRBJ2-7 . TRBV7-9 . TGTGCCAGCAGCTCGGGGATCTACGAGCAGTACTTC CASSSGIYEQYF
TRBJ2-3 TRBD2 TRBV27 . TGTGCCAGCCTAGGCCCTAGCGGTAGCACAGATACGCAGTATTTT CASLGPSGSTDTQYF
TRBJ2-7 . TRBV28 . TGTGCCAGCAGTTTTGTAATTTCCTACGAGCAGTACTTC CASSFVISYEQYF
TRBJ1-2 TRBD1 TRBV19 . TGTGCCAGTAGTATAGCCGGGACAGGGAAGGGCTACACCTTC CASSIAGTGKGYTF
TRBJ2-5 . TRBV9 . TGTGCCAGCAGCGTAGGGCTAGGGCAAGAGACCCAGTACTTC CASSVGLGQETQYF
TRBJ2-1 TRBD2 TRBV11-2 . TGTGCCAGCAGCCACGTACTAGCGGGGGGCTCCTACAATGAGCAGTTCTTC CASSHVLAGGSYNEQFF
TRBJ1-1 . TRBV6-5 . TGTGCCAGCAGCTGGGGACAGAACACTGAAGCTTTCTTT CASSWGQNTEAFF
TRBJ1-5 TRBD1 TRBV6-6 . TGTGCCAGCAGTTACGAAGGGGGCGTCGGCAATCAGCCCCAGCATTTT CASSYEGGVGNQPQHF
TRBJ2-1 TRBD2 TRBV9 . TGTGCCAGCAGCGTAGCAGGGACTAGCGGGGCCATCTACAATGAGCAGTTCTTC CASSVAGTSGAIYNEQFF
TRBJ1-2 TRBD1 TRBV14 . TGTGCCAGCAGCAACGCAGGGGGCTCAGGCTATGGCTACACCTTC CASSNAGGSGYGYTF
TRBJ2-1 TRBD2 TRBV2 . TGTGCCAGCAGTGCCGAAGGACTAGCGGGGATGGACAATGAGCAGTTCTTC CASSAEGLAGMDNEQFF
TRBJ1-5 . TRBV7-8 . TGTGCCAGCAGCTCACAGGGTTTCAATCAGCCCCAGCATTTT CASSSQGFNQPQHF
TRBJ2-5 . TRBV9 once TGTGCCAGCAGCGTAGCTGGGGCAAATGCACAGGAGACCCAGTACTTC CASSVAGANAQETQYF
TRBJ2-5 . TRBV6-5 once TGTGCCAGCAGTTCCACGACAAGAGAGACCCAGTACTTC CASSSTTRETQYF
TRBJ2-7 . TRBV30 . TGTGCCTGGAGTGACCCCCGGATCTACGAGCAGTACTTC CAWSDPRIYEQYF
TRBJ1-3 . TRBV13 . TGTGCCAGCAGCTTAGAGAGGAGCAGGGCTCCGGGAAACACCATATATTTT CASSLERSRAPGNTIYF
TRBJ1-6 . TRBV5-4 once TGTGCCAGCAGCCCGTCTCAGGGGTTGGAATCACCCCTCCACTTT CASSPSQGLESPLHF
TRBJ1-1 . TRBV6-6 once TGTGCCAGCAGTTACTCCCCGCCCAGCACTGAAGCTTTCTTT CASSYSPPSTEAFF
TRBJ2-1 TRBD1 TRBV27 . TGTGCCAGCAGTTCAGGGGGCAATGAGCAGTTCTTC CASSSGGNEQFF
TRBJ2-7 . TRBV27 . TGTGCCAGCAGTTTAGTTGCGGCGTCCTACGAGCAGTACTTC CASSLVAASYEQYF